The sample holds a few counts of the clone carrying this T cell receptor (beta chain). The antigen is not known. This record belongs to a study of cytomegalovirus exposure and HLA in healthy donors. Study-wide findings and caveats: No immune exposure information besides CMV serostatus was available.

V dropped 0 bases and J dropped 0 bases, with 12 bases sitting between them. Looked up from germline, CDR1 is SGHRS and CDR2 is YFSETQ. The CDR3 sequence is 16 residues long. Each donor's status was that of a healthy bone marrow donor. The PCR made use of 60 Vbeta and 13 Jbeta primers. Using immunoSEQ multiplex PCR, the repertoire was profiled, and TCRdb retains in-frame clones only, with some absent. This sample has 90,000 to 140,000 clones; over 9.5% occur once, and the top ten carry 16%. V usage is TRBV5-1 and J usage is TRBJ2-5; possibly TRBD2 for D (6 bases). Sequencing was carried out using PBMCs. This receptor was obtained from a man aged 40-55 years in good health and CMV-seropositive. CDR3 loop: CASSLAPRGYQETQYF. The CDR3 DNA reads TGCGCCAGCAGCTTGGCGCCCCGGGGGTACCAAGAGACCCAGTACTTC.